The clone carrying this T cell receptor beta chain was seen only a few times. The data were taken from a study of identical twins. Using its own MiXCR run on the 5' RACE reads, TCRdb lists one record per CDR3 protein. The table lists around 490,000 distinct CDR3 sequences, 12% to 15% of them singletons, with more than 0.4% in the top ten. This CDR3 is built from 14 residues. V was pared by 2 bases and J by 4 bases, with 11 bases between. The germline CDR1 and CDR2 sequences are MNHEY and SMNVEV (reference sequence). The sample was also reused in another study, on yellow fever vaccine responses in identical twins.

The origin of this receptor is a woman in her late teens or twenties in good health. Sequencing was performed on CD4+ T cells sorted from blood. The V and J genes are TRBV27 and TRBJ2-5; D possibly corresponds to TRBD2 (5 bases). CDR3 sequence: CASSLTSPRETQYF. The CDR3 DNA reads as TGTGCCAGCAGTTTAACTAGTCCCAGAGAGACCCAGTACTTC.